Listed below are T cell receptor beta chains from one sample, sequenced in a study of CD8 T cells in ankylosing spondylitis. From the 5' RACE reads, TCRdb called clonotypes with MiXCR, one entry per CDR3 protein. The sample includes 200,000 to 300,000 distinct CDR3 sequences, roughly a third of them seen just once. The sequenced material came from blood, either unsorted or a sorted T cell fraction (not recorded which). The receptors derive from a male donor with ankylosing spondylitis or in good health (not recorded which). CDR3s include the opening cysteine and the closing phenylalanine or tryptophan. D genes are given only for firm matches. Expanded clones get a size class; other rows say once, few or many, or leave the size out.

d_gene	v_gene	j_gene	abundance	CDR3aa	CDR3nt
NA	TRBV20-1	TRBJ1-4	NA	CSARDFDRRQTIF	TGCAGTGCTAGAGATTTTGATCGCAGACAGACCATTTTT
NA	TRBV20-1	TRBJ1-5	NA	CSASPGSNQPQHF	TGCAGTGCTAGCCCGGGGAGCAATCAGCCCCAGCATTTT
TRBD2	TRBV6-5	TRBJ2-3	NA	CASSYFGGGANTQYF	TGTGCCAGCAGTTACTTTGGCGGGGGGGCCAATACGCAGTATTTT
NA	TRBV5-5	TRBJ2-3	NA	CASSLLDPTTDTQYF	TGTGCCAGCAGCTTGTTGGACCCGACCACAGATACGCAGTATTTT
NA	TRBV5-1	TRBJ2-5	NA	CASSLAGRAQETQYF	TGCGCCAGCAGCTTGGCCGGAAGGGCCCAAGAGACCCAGTACTTC
TRBD2	TRBV20-1	TRBJ2-1	NA	CSARSASGGTYNEQFF	TGCAGTGCTAGATCGGCTAGCGGGGGGACCTACAATGAGCAGTTCTTC
NA	TRBV27	TRBJ2-7	NA	CASSTLTDTKYEQYF	TGTGCCAGCAGTACCCTGACGGACACTAAGTACGAGCAGTACTTC
NA	TRBV2	TRBJ2-3	NA	CASSDSRSTDTQYF	TGTGCCAGCAGTGATTCCAGGAGCACAGATACGCAGTATTTT
NA	TRBV29-1	TRBJ2-7	NA	CSVTGGAREQYF	TGCAGCGTCACAGGTGGGGCACGCGAGCAGTACTTC
TRBD1	TRBV12-3/TRBV12-4	TRBJ1-5	few	CASSPGQGKQPQHF	TGTGCCAGCAGCCCGGGACAGGGAAAACAGCCCCAGCATTTT
NA	TRBV15	TRBJ2-7	NA	CATSRGAGMYEQYF	TGTGCCACCAGCAGAGGGGCAGGGATGTACGAGCAGTACTTC
TRBD1	TRBV20-1	TRBJ1-1	NA	CSARRPGQGNSEAFF	TGCAGTGCTCGAAGACCGGGACAGGGCAATTCTGAAGCTTTCTTT
NA	TRBV12-3/TRBV12-4	TRBJ1-2	NA	CASSHGAGANYGYTF	TGTGCCAGCAGCCACGGTGCAGGGGCGAACTATGGCTACACCTTC
TRBD1	TRBV27	TRBJ2-7	few	CASSRGQGVYEQYF	TGTGCCAGCAGCCGGGGACAGGGAGTGTACGAGCAGTACTTC
NA	TRBV11-2	TRBJ2-1	few	CASSLNRRGWSYNEQFF	TGTGCCAGCAGCTTAAATCGGAGGGGGTGGTCCTACAATGAGCAGTTCTTC
TRBD2	TRBV2	TRBJ2-3	NA	CASSEPTLAGSTDTQYF	TGTGCCAGCAGTGAACCCACCCTAGCGGGGAGCACAGATACGCAGTATTTT